One and the same sample provided the 5 T cell receptor beta chains below, sequenced in a study of cytomegalovirus exposure and HLA in healthy donors. PCR involved 60 Vbeta and 13 Jbeta primers. Measured with immunoSEQ multiplex PCR; TCRdb has only the in-frame clones, and not every one. The sample comprises more than 95,000 clones, 70% to 80% of which are singletons, and approximately 4% rests with the top ten. Source material: PBMCs. The receptor set was obtained from a man aged 35 to 55 in good health and CMV-seropositive.

This chain links TRBV4-3 with TRBJ1-3; D gene unclear. With 7 bases removed from V and 0 bases from J, the gap between germline ends came to 13 bases. Germline V lookup: CDR1 LGHNA, CDR2 YSLEER. CDR3 length equals 15 residues. This CDR3 reads CASNQAVNSGNTIYF. CDR3 nucleotide sequence: TGCGCCAGCAATCAGGCAGTAAACTCTGGAAACACCATATATTTT.

This clone appeared a few times. V is TRBV7-2 and J is TRBJ2-3; 9 nucleotides align to TRBD2. The CDR3 is 14 residues long. Germline values: CDR1 SGHTA, CDR2 FQGNSA. J lost 1 base, V lost 5 bases, and 1 base had no gene match. This CDR3 is CASSRTSGTDTQYF. CDR3 nucleotides: TGTGCCAGCAGCCGGACTAGCGGCACAGATACGCAGTATTTT.

This clone was found once. CDR3 amino acids: CASSLARNEAFF. CDR3 nucleotide sequence: TGTGCCAGCAGCTTAGCGAGAAATGAAGCTTTCTTT. The rearrangement links TRBV7-8 to TRBJ1-1; D remains unclear. Germline assignment: CDR1 SGHVS and CDR2 FQNEAQ. With 0 bases removed from V and 7 bases from J, the gap between germline ends came to 6 bases. The CDR3 runs 12 residues.

Only a few counts were recorded for this clone. V usage is TRBV2 and J usage is TRBJ2-7; D may be TRBD1 (5 bases). V was pared by 6 bases and J by 2 bases, with 17 bases between. Germline V gene lookup returns CDR1 SNHLY and CDR2 FYNNEI. This CDR3 has 15 amino acids. The CDR3 is CASRSVGRAAYEQYF. CDR3 bases: TGTGCCAGCAGGTCTGTGGGCAGGGCTGCCTACGAGCAGTACTTC.

This chain connects TRBV6-4 to TRBJ2-2; D is possibly TRBD2 (6 bases). The CDR3 has 14 residues. V lost 6 bases and J lost 1, with 9 bases in between. Germline CDR1 and CDR2: MRHNA and SNTAGT. CDR3 in DNA: TGTGCCAGCAGCGCGGGACTGAACACCGGGGAGCTGTTTTTT. It translates to CASSAGLNTGELFF.